The source of this T cell receptor (beta chain) is a study of PD-1 blockade in classical Hodgkin lymphoma. Documented time point: newly diagnosed, previously untreated cHL patient sample. The study isolated CD8+ T cells from thawed PBMCs by magnetic negative selection. Untreated, newly diagnosed classical Hodgkin lymphoma PBMCs were comparators. For this clone: Its antigen is undetermined.

TCRdb's table, derived via immunoSEQ multiplex PCR, lists solely in-frame clones and lacks some. The sample shows over 14,000 clones, around 90% of them seen only once. In germline, CDR1 is SGHAT, CDR2 FQNNGV. The V gene lost 0 bases and the J gene lost 9 bases, with 27 bases spanning the gap. The CDR3 is made up of 19 amino acids. Overall study results and limits: Repertoire differences have undefined causes, possibly disease activity or prior therapy. Reports described newly diagnosed patients as having lower baseline TCR diversity than healthy donors.

The rearrangement links TRBV11-2 to TRBJ2-1, with a weak D call TRBD2 (6 bases). This clonotype was sampled from a human donor with classical Hodgkin lymphoma. The specimen was CD8+ T cells from blood. The chain's CDR3 is CASSLDHLNRDWASCEQFF. As DNA, the CDR3 is TGTGCCAGCAGCTTAGACCACCTAAACCGGGACTGGGCTTCTTGTGAGCAGTTCTTC.